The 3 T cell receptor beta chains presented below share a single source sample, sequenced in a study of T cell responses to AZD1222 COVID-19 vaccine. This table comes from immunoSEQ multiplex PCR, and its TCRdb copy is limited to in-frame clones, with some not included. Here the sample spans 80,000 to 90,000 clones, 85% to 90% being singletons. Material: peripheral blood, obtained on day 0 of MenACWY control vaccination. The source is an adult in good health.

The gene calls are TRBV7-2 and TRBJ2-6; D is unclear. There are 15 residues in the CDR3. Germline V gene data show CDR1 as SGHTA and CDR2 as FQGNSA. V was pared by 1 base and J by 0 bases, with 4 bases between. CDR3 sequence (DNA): TGTGCCAGCAGCTTAGGTGCCTCTGGGGCCAACGTCCTGACTTTC. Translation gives CASSLGASGANVLTF.

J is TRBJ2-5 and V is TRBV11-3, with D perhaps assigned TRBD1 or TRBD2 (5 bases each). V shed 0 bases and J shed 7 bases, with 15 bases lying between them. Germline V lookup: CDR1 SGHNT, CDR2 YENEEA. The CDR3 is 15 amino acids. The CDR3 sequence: CASSLEAGRGGTQYF. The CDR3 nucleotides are TGTGCCAGCAGCTTAGAAGCAGGGAGAGGCGGGACCCAGTACTTC. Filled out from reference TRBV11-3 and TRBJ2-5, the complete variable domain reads EAGVVQSPRYKIIEKKQPVAFWCNPISGHNTLYWYLQNLGQGPELLIRYENEEAVDDSQLPKDRFSAERLKGVDSTLKIQPAELGDSAVYLCASSLEAGRGGTQYFGPGTRLLVL.

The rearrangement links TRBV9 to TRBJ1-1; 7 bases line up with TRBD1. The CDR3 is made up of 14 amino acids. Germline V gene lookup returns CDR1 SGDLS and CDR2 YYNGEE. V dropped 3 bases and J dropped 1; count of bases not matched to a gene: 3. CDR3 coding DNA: TGTGCCAGCAGCGCCGGGACAGCGAACACTGAAGCTTTCTTT. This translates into CASSAGTANTEAFF.